The 10 T cell receptor beta chains below were found in one sample sequenced in a study of T cells after posttransplantation cyclophosphamide. Here immunoSEQ multiplex PCR was the method, and the copy in TCRdb shows in-frame clones only, minus some. There are more than 4,000 clones in the sample; 70% to 85% occur only once, and around 19% lies in the top ten. Cyclophosphamide on days +3 and +4 followed busulfan-fludarabine conditioning and a marrow graft. Sequences were derived from PBMCs, sampled 86 days after allogeneic stem cell transplant with posttransplant cyclophosphamide. These receptors came from a male patient aged 50 to 59 who received an allogeneic stem cell transplant from an unrelated donor, was CMV-positive, and had acute GVHD only. A share of the T cells may be of graft donor origin.

The chain recombines TRBV6-4 with TRBJ2-1; D unclear. Germline values: CDR1 MRHNA, CDR2 SNTAGT. This CDR3 has 13 residues. Trimming removed 1 base from V and 6 bases from J, with 7 bases in between. The CDR3 region is CASSDWPPNEQFF. As DNA, the CDR3 is TGTGCCAGCAGTGACTGGCCACCCAATGAGCAGTTCTTC.

The V call is TRBV2, the J call TRBJ1-2; 9 positions agree with TRBD1. This CDR3 spans 13 amino acids. V lost 9 bases, J lost 4 bases, and 6 bases stayed unmatched. CDR1 and CDR2 from the germline V gene are SNHLY and FYNNEI. This CDR3 is CARRDRDGYGYTF. CDR3 nucleotides: TGTGCCAGGCGGGACAGGGACGGCTATGGCTACACCTTC.

The genes are TRBV2 and TRBJ2-2; D possibly corresponds to TRBD2 (5 bases). The CDR3 has 12 amino acids. Trimming took off 6 bases at V and 8 bases at J, with 10 bases between the two ends. In germline, CDR1 is SNHLY, CDR2 FYNNEI. DNA of the CDR3: TGTGCCAGCAGGAGGGAAGAAGGGGAGCTGTTTTTT. Residues: CASRREEGELFF.

This clone was found a few times. This chain links TRBV27 with TRBJ1-1; D possibly corresponds to TRBD1 (5 bases). CDR1 MNHEY and CDR2 SMNVEV come from the germline V gene (reference sequence). The CDR3 contains 13 residues. Trimming removed 5 bases from V and 7 bases from J, with 14 bases in between. CDR3 coding DNA: TGTGCCAGCAGTATCCGATCCCAGGGTGAAGCTTTCTTT. Translating it yields CASSIRSQGEAFF.

The chain joins TRBV14 to TRBJ2-5; 8 bases match TRBD2. There are 14 residues in the CDR3. The V and J ends lost 4 bases and 5 bases, in that order; junction bases with no gene match: 6. CDR1 and CDR2 from the germline V gene are SGHDN and FVKESK. The DNA of the CDR3 is TGTGCCAGCAGCCGCACTAGCGGTTGGGAGACCCAGTACTTC. Translated: CASSRTSGWETQYF.

J is TRBJ1-5 and V is TRBV19; 9 bases are a match to TRBD1. V was clipped by 3 bases and J by 5 bases; unmatched bases: 8. Germline V gives CDR1 LNHDA, CDR2 SQIVND (reference sequence). This CDR3 contains 16 residues. DNA for the CDR3: TGTGCCAGTAGTATGGGGAACAGGGGGCCCTATCAGCCCCAGCATTTT. Its protein is CASSMGNRGPYQPQHF. Full variable domain (rest looked up from reference TRBV19 and TRBJ1-5): DGGITQSPKYLFRKEGQNVTLSCEQNLNHDAMYWYRQDPGQGLRLIYYSQIVNDFQKGDIAEGYSVSREKKESFPLTVTSAQKNPTAFYLCASSMGNRGPYQPQHFGDGTRLSIL.

This clone was recorded once. The chain links TRBV19 to TRBJ2-3; D possibly corresponds to TRBD2 (5 bases). V was clipped by 0 bases and J by 2 bases, with 21 bases between them. Germline CDR1 reads LNHDA; CDR2 reads SQIVND (reference sequence). The CDR3 has 19 residues. The CDR3: CASSIDAPASSVHTDTQYF. The DNA of the CDR3 is TGTGCCAGTAGTATAGATGCCCCGGCTAGTAGCGTACACACAGATACGCAGTATTTT.

This clone was detected once. The rearrangement joins TRBV5-1 to TRBJ2-5; 7 bases align to TRBD2. V was clipped by 3 bases and J by 5 bases; unmatched bases: 13. Germline V gene data show CDR1 as SGHRS and CDR2 as YFSETQ. This CDR3 has 16 amino acids. CDR3 in amino acids: CASSSGGVGKSETQYF. CDR3 DNA sequence: TGCGCCAGCAGCTCTGGGGGGGTGGGGAAGTCGGAGACCCAGTACTTC.

The table lists this clone with a few counts. The V gene is TRBV4-2, the J gene TRBJ1-1; 8 bases match TRBD1. CDR1 is LGHNA and CDR2 is YNFKEQ in the germline V gene. Trimming took 0 bases from V and 1 from J; bases not matched to a gene: 4. This CDR3 spans 16 amino acids. In DNA, the CDR3 is TGTGCCAGCAGCCAAGATAGGACAGGGTGGAACACTGAAGCTTTCTTT. Translating gives CASSQDRTGWNTEAFF.

This clone has a single count. The rearrangement uses TRBV5-4 and TRBJ2-2, with TRBD1 matching 7 bases. V was pared by 4 bases and J by 1 base, with 7 bases of the junction left unmatched. The CDR3 has 16 amino acids. CDR1 is SGHNT, CDR2 YYREEE, per germline (reference sequence). The CDR3 DNA sequence: TGTGCCAGCAGCAAAAGACAGGGCAAGAACACCGGGGAGCTGTTTTTT. Residues: CASSKRQGKNTGELFF.